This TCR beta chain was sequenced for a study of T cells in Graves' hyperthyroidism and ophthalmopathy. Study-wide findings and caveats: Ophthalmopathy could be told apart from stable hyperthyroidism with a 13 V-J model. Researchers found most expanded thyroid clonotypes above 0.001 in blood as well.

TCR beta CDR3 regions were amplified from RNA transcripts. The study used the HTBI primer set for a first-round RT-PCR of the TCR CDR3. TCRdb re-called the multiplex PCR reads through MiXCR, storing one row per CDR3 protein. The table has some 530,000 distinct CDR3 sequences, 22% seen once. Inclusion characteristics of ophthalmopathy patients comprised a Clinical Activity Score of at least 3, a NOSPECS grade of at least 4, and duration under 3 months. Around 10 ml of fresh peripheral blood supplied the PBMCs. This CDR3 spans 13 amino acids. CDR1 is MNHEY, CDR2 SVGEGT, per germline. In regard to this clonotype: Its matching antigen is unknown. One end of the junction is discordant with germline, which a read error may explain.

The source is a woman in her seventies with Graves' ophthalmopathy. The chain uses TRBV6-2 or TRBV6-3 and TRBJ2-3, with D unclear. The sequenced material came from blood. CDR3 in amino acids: CASGYGGTDTQYF. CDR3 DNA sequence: TGTGCCAGCGGTTACGGTGGCACAGATACGCAGTATTTT.